These 7 T cell receptor beta chains were sequenced from one sample in a study of shared clonotypes between healthy human individuals. Sequenced by immunoSEQ multiplex PCR; TCRdb stores in-frame clones only, minus some. The sample contains hundreds of thousands of clones, roughly three quarters of which appear only once. The material sequenced was PBMCs. Receptors were obtained from a woman aged 40 to 50 in good health. Some clones in this sample may be carry-over from other donors' samples.

The V gene is TRBV9, the J gene TRBJ2-6, with 10 positions matching TRBD1. The germline V gene encodes CDR1 SGDLS and CDR2 YYNGEE. The V segment lost 0 bases and the J segment 3 bases; nucleotides outside the gene matches: 9. This CDR3 contains 19 residues. CDR3 protein: CASSVVEDRGKYGANVLTF. DNA for the CDR3: TGTGCCAGCAGCGTAGTAGAGGACAGGGGGAAATATGGGGCCAACGTCCTGACTTTC.

The V gene is TRBV9, the J gene TRBJ2-3, with D maybe TRBD1 (6 bases). The V end was cut by 3 bases, the J end by 1 base, with 6 bases between. The length of the CDR3 is 13 residues. From germline, CDR1 is SGDLS and CDR2 YYNGEE. This CDR3 is CASSGTGTDTQYF. For the CDR3, the DNA is TGTGCCAGCAGCGGGACAGGCACAGATACGCAGTATTTT.

This clone was seen at least ten times. The gene calls are TRBV5-5 and TRBJ1-5, with a weak D call TRBD1 (5 bases). This CDR3 spans 16 amino acids. Germline V gene data show CDR1 as SGHKS and CDR2 as YYEKEE (reference sequence). V gave up 4 bases and J gave up 0 bases, with 14 bases separating them. The chain's CDR3 is CASSGGAANSNQPQHF. CDR3 nucleotides: TGTGCCAGCAGCGGTGGGGCAGCTAATAGCAATCAGCCCCAGCATTTT.

Worth noting for this clone: This sample also contains other DNA sequences that code for the same CDR3. CDR3 coding DNA: TGCGCCAGCAGTGAGGGGACAGATACGCAGTATTTT. Amino acid sequence: CASSEGTDTQYF. V usage is TRBV10-1 and J usage is TRBJ2-3; unclear D gene. Per the germline V gene, CDR1 is WNHNN and CDR2 is SYGVQD (reference sequence). The CDR3 is made up of 12 amino acids. Between the trimmed V and J ends, which lost 2 bases and 3 bases, there was a span of 3 bases.

This clone came up once. The chain carries TRBV4-2 and TRBJ1-2; 9 bases agree with TRBD1. CDR1 is LGHNA, CDR2 YNFKEQ, per germline. With V trimmed by 5 bases and J by 2 bases, 9 bases remained unmatched. The CDR3 loop spans 16 amino acids. This CDR3 is CASSDLGQGLNYGYTF. The CDR3 DNA is TGTGCCAGCAGCGATTTGGGACAGGGATTGAACTATGGCTACACCTTC.

Worth noting for this clone: One end of the junction is discordant with germline, which a read error may explain. The J gene is TRBJ2-1, the V gene TRBV29-1; the match to TRBD2 covers 10 bases. The CDR3 runs 16 residues. Germline loops: CDR1 SQVTM, CDR2 ANQGSEA. In DNA, the CDR3 is TGCAGCGTCGAAGGAGCGGGAGGGCTCTCCTACAATGAGCAGTTCTTC. This gives the protein CSVEGAGGLSYNEQFF.

The V and J genes are TRBV11-1 and TRBJ1-1; 10 nucleotides match TRBD1. The CDR3 contains 14 residues. J was trimmed by 1 base and V by 8 bases; bases with no gene match: 4. The germline gives CDR1 SGHAT, CDR2 FQDESV (reference sequence). CDR3 loop: CASGRDRGNTEAFF. The CDR3 DNA reads as TGTGCCAGCGGACGGGACAGGGGGAACACTGAAGCTTTCTTT.